A single sample is the source of the 32 T cell receptor beta chains below, sequenced in a study of blood T cell repertoires in COVID-19 (dated by TCRdb to 2018 to 2020). Libraries were made using the immunoSEQ multiplex PCR assay. What TCRdb holds here is the immuneACCESS table cut down to in-frame rearrangements. Part of the clones is not present; checked against another copy, under half of the missing clones reflect an unresolved V gene, and the others are unexplained. Across this sample there are 30,000 to 40,000 clones, with around 83% seen only once. The ten biggest clones cover approximately 14% of the sample. Sequencing was carried out using peripheral blood. The receptors stem from a human donor in a cohort sampled during active COVID-19.

Note on this clone: The sample has other DNA sequences that encode this CDR3 too. This rearrangement joins TRBV5-1 to TRBJ2-7; the match to TRBD1 covers 9 bases. This CDR3 comprises 14 residues. Germline V lookup: CDR1 SGHRS, CDR2 YFSETQ. J gave up 4 bases and V 5 bases, and 7 bases lay outside the gene matches. CDR3 bases: TGCGCCAGCAGTTTAAACAGGGGGCTGTACGAGCAGTACTTC. Its protein product is CASSLNRGLYEQYF.

This sequence joins TRBV25-1 and TRBJ2-3; D gene unclear. This CDR3 has 16 amino acids. The germline V and J ends were trimmed by 1 base and 2 bases, with 13 bases remaining between them. CDR1 and CDR2 (germline): MGHDK, SYGVNS. The CDR3 DNA sequence: TGTGCCAGCAGTGAATCAAGATCCTACCCCACAGATACGCAGTATTTT. It encodes CASSESRSYPTDTQYF.

The rearrangement joins TRBV7-6 to TRBJ1-2, with D tentatively TRBD1 (6 bases). Germline loops: CDR1 SGHVS, CDR2 FNYEAQ. This CDR3 is 17 amino acids long. V was shortened by 5 bases and J by 6 bases, with 25 bases between the two germline ends. The CDR3 here is CASSPRTSTGLGDGYTF. DNA of the CDR3: TGTGCCAGCAGCCCCAGGACCTCAACAGGGCTAGGAGATGGCTACACCTTC.

The V call is TRBV9, the J call TRBJ2-2; no reliable D call. CDR1 and CDR2 from the germline V gene are SGDLS and YYNGEE. The CDR3 consists of 15 residues. With 0 bases removed from V and 0 bases from J, the gap between germline ends came to 6 bases. The CDR3 sequence is CASSVGNSNTGELFF. In nucleotides, the CDR3 is TGTGCCAGCAGCGTAGGTAACTCGAACACCGGGGAGCTGTTTTTT.

The chain combines TRBV6-5 with TRBJ1-6; TRBD1 aligns across 8 bases. The CDR3 totals 15 residues. Trimming cost V 8 bases and J 6 bases; bases outside gene matches: 9. Germline V lookup: CDR1 MNHEY, CDR2 SVGAGI. The CDR3 coding sequence is TGTGCCAGCTTCGGCCGAACAGGGGGTAATTCACCCCTCCACTTT. Translation: CASFGRTGGNSPLHF.

The chain links TRBV6-5 to TRBJ1-2; D gene uncertain. The germline V gene has CDR1 MNHEY and CDR2 SVGAGI. The CDR3 runs 14 residues. V lost 0 bases and J lost 8, with 13 bases in between. CDR3 residues: CASSYSRGIAGYTF. CDR3 coding DNA: TGTGCCAGCAGTTACTCGAGAGGGATAGCAGGCTACACCTTC.

The genes are TRBV24-1 and TRBJ1-5, with D unclear. Germline CDR1 reads KGHDR; CDR2 reads SFDVKD. CDR3 length: 15 amino acids. CDR3 in DNA: TGTGCTGGCCTGCGGTTAAGTGATAGCAATCAGCCCCAGCATTTT. It codes for CAGLRLSDSNQPQHF.

With regard to this clone: The junction departs from the called germline gene at one end, perhaps through a read error. The genes are TRBV15 and TRBJ2-4; 10 bases line up with TRBD1. The V gene's germline CDR1 is LNHNV and CDR2 YYDKDF (reference sequence). This CDR3 has 15 residues. The CDR3 sequence: CATSRDLRTGGLGNF. The CDR3 coding sequence is TGTGCCACCAGCAGAGATTTGCGGACAGGGGGACTCGGGAACTTC. Full variable domain (remainder filled in from reference TRBV15 and TRBJ2-4): DAMVIQNPRYQVTQFGKPVTLSCSQTLNHNVMYWYQQKSSQAPKLLFHYYDKDFNNEADTPDNFQSRRPNTSFCFLDIRSPGLGDTAMYLCATSRDLRTGGLGNFGAGTRLSVL.

The chain employs TRBV9 and TRBJ1-4, with D maybe TRBD1 (6 bases). The CDR3 has 15 residues. Trimming left V 0 bases short and J 8 bases short, with 14 bases between. Germline V gene data show CDR1 as SGDLS and CDR2 as YYNGEE. CDR3 loop: CASSVGQGRLEKLFF. The CDR3, as DNA: TGTGCCAGCAGCGTAGGGCAGGGGCGGTTGGAAAAACTGTTTTTT.

The chain uses TRBV7-8 and TRBJ1-5; D might be TRBD1 (5 bases). From germline, CDR1 is SGHVS and CDR2 FQNEAQ. The CDR3 is made up of 17 amino acids. Trimming stripped 5 bases from V and 2 bases from J, with 19 bases between. CDR3: CASSPPIGAVGNQPQHF. The DNA for the CDR3 is TGTGCCAGCAGCCCCCCGATAGGGGCGGTGGGCAATCAGCCCCAGCATTTT.

The chain links TRBV7-2 to TRBJ2-2, with D tentatively TRBD2 (5 bases). CDR1 and CDR2 from the germline V gene are SGHTA and FQGNSA. V lost 5 bases to trimming and J lost 8 bases, with 21 bases between them. The CDR3 is 16 residues long. CDR3 protein: CASSPFTLPGSGELFF. The CDR3 DNA follows: TGTGCCAGCAGCCCCTTTACCCTTCCGGGATCGGGGGAGCTGTTTTTT.

The chain recombines TRBV19 with TRBJ2-5; 7 bases fit TRBD1. V lost 8 bases, J lost 1 base, and 4 bases stayed unmatched. CDR1 and CDR2 from the germline V gene are LNHDA and SQIVND (reference sequence). The CDR3 runs 13 residues. CDR3 coding DNA: TGTGCCAGTGCCGAGGGGGCCCAAGAGACCCAGTACTTC. Translating gives CASAEGAQETQYF. The whole variable domain, remainder taken from reference TRBV19 and TRBJ2-5, is DGGITQSPKYLFRKEGQNVTLSCEQNLNHDAMYWYRQDPGQGLRLIYYSQIVNDFQKGDIAEGYSVSREKKESFPLTVTSAQKNPTAFYLCASAEGAQETQYFGPGTRLLVL.

The table lists this clone with many counts. The junction shows a germline mismatch at one end, possibly a read error. This chain uses TRBV2 with TRBJ1-3; D may be TRBD1 (6 bases). The CDR3 covers 14 residues. Germline V lookup: CDR1 SNHLY, CDR2 FYNNEI. The CDR3, as DNA: TGTGCCAGCAGGGAAGGCAGGGGTGGAAACACCATATATTTT. Its protein is CASREGRGGNTIYF.

V is TRBV11-3 and J is TRBJ2-5, with D tentatively TRBD2 (6 bases). The CDR3 runs 12 residues. The germline V gene has CDR1 SGHNT and CDR2 YENEEA. Trimming took 6 bases from V and 6 from J, leaving 11 bases between them. The chain's CDR3 is CASSLEGKTQYF. CDR3 nucleotide sequence: TGTGCCAGCAGTCTGGAGGGGAAGACCCAGTACTTC.

The chain has TRBV6-5 and TRBJ2-4; possibly TRBD2 for D (5 bases). Deletions cut 6 bases from V and 2 bases from J, with 11 bases between. CDR3 length equals 14 residues. From germline, CDR1 is MNHEY and CDR2 SVGAGI. CDR3 sequence (DNA): TGTGCCAGCAGCCCCACTAGGACCAAAAACATTCAGTACTTC. Its protein is CASSPTRTKNIQYF.

This rearrangement joins TRBV28 to TRBJ2-5; maybe TRBD2 (7 bases). Looked up from germline, CDR1 is MDHEN and CDR2 is SYDVKM. The length of the CDR3 is 15 residues. V lost 3 bases and J 0 bases, leaving 11 bases between the germline ends. The CDR3, as DNA: TGTGCCAGCAGTTTTAGGGGGGGATACCAAGAGACCCAGTACTTC. Translation: CASSFRGGYQETQYF.

Comments on this clone: Mismatch with germline at one junction end may stem from a read error. The chain uses TRBV5-1 and TRBJ2-1; 7 bases agree with TRBD1. Germline V gene sequence: CDR1 SGHRS, CDR2 YFSETQ. This CDR3 spans 15 amino acids. The CDR3 sequence: CASSLRGRSYNGQFF. CDR3 coding DNA: TGCGCCAGCAGCTTAAGGGGGCGGTCCTACAATGGGCAGTTCTTC.

This chain connects TRBV5-1 to TRBJ1-2; D possibly corresponds to TRBD1 (6 bases). Germline V gene data show CDR1 as SGHRS and CDR2 as YFSETQ. With 4 bases removed from V and 4 bases from J, the gap between germline ends came to 17 bases. The CDR3 covers 15 residues. The CDR3 is CASSRGSYNAYGYTF. The DNA for the CDR3 is TGCGCCAGCAGCAGGGGGTCCTATAACGCCTATGGCTACACCTTC.

The gene calls are TRBV6-5 and TRBJ2-3; TRBD1 agrees at 7 bases. Per germline, CDR1 MNHEY and CDR2 SVGAGI. Losses at the gene ends were 2 bases for V and 2 bases for J; bases not matched to a gene: 4. CDR3 length: 15 residues. The CDR3 is CASSYLGTATDTQYF. Written as DNA, the CDR3 is TGTGCCAGCAGTTACCTAGGGACAGCCACAGATACGCAGTATTTT.

The sample holds one count of this clone. The chain uses TRBV18 and TRBJ2-4; 7 bases align to TRBD2. Trimming cost V 0 bases and J 6 bases; bases outside gene matches: 2. Germline lookup yields CDR1 KGHSH and CDR2 LQKENI. The length of the CDR3 is 14 residues. This CDR3 is CASSPPASGNIQYF. DNA of the CDR3: TGTGCCAGCTCACCACCGGCTAGCGGAAACATTCAGTACTTC.

This chain joins TRBV7-8 and TRBJ2-3; D is uncertain. This CDR3 comprises 14 residues. Per germline, CDR1 SGHVS and CDR2 FQNEAQ. The V end was cut by 2 bases, the J end by 2 bases, with 8 bases between. The CDR3 DNA reads as TGTGCCAGCAGCTTAACAATAAACACAGATACGCAGTATTTT. Protein sequence: CASSLTINTDTQYF.

The sample holds one count of this clone. The V and J genes are TRBV6-4 and TRBJ2-3; tentatively, D is TRBD2 (5 bases). Per germline, CDR1 MRHNA and CDR2 SNTAGT. Deletions cut 4 bases from V and 8 bases from J, with 13 bases between. The CDR3 contains 13 residues. This CDR3 is CASSVDSMGTQYF. The CDR3 DNA reads as TGTGCCAGCAGTGTGGACTCTATGGGTACGCAGTATTTT.

The chain uses TRBV18 and TRBJ1-2, with D uncertain. CDR3 length: 15 residues. The V gene's germline CDR1 is KGHSH and CDR2 LQKENI. Trimming took off 5 bases at V and 4 bases at J, with 17 bases between the two ends. For the CDR3, the DNA is TGTGCCAGCTCATCCACCGCGCCCCTTCTCTATGGCTACACCTTC. Translation: CASSSTAPLLYGYTF.

This sequence joins TRBV6-1 and TRBJ1-2; D is undetermined. Deletions cut 1 base from V and 4 bases from J, with 4 bases between. Per germline, CDR1 MNHNS and CDR2 SASEGT. The CDR3 length is 12 residues. In DNA, the CDR3 is TGTGCCAGCAGTGAAGGCGGCTATGGCTACACCTTC. Its translation is CASSEGGYGYTF.

The gene calls are TRBV20-1 and TRBJ2-7; TRBD2 aligns across 9 bases. This CDR3 is 13 amino acids long. Germline trimming cut 3 bases from V and 7 bases from J; bases unmatched to any gene: 7. Germline CDR1 is DFQATT and CDR2 is SNEGSKA (reference sequence). The CDR3 DNA reads TGCAGTGCTAGTGCGGGGGGGGCCGGAGAGCAGTACTTC. Translating gives CSASAGGAGEQYF.

The chain recombines TRBV19 with TRBJ2-1; D is unclear. V dropped 3 bases and J dropped 9 bases, with 9 bases sitting between them. Germline-derived CDR1 and CDR2 are LNHDA and SQIVND (reference sequence). CDR3 length equals 12 residues. Written as DNA, the CDR3 is TGTGCCAGTAGTATCATTCCGAGTGAGCAGTTCTTC. Amino acids: CASSIIPSEQFF. The variable domain in full, completed from reference TRBV19 and TRBJ2-1, reads DGGITQSPKYLFRKEGQNVTLSCEQNLNHDAMYWYRQDPGQGLRLIYYSQIVNDFQKGDIAEGYSVSREKKESFPLTVTSAQKNPTAFYLCASSIIPSEQFFGPGTRLTVL.

The chain uses TRBV3-1 (or the pseudogene TRBV3-2) and TRBJ1-2, with a tentative D call TRBD1 (5 bases). V was pared by 4 bases and J by 4 bases, with 13 bases between. The CDR3 is made up of 14 amino acids. CDR1 and CDR2 from the germline V gene are LGHDT and YNNKEL (reference sequence). The CDR3 protein is CASSLRDFTYGYTF. In DNA form, the CDR3 reads TGTGCCAGCAGCCTAAGGGACTTCACCTATGGCTACACCTTC.

This clone has a single count. The V and J genes are TRBV6-2 or TRBV6-3 and TRBJ1-1, with TRBD1 identical over 7 bases. Germline V gene lookup returns CDR1 MNHEY and CDR2 SVGEGT. The CDR3 consists of 14 residues. The trim removed 2 bases at V and 11 bases at J, leaving 11 bases unmatched. The CDR3 nucleotides are TGTGCCAGCAGTTACCCAGGACAGGCGATCTGGGCTTTCTTT. Translation gives CASSYPGQAIWAFF.

The rearrangement links TRBV9 to TRBJ2-7, with D unclear. CDR3 size: 16 residues. Trimming stripped 1 base from V and 3 bases from J, with 17 bases between. Germline lookup yields CDR1 SGDLS and CDR2 YYNGEE. In DNA, the CDR3 is TGTGCCAGCAGCGTACCCCAGGTCCGACCTAACTACGAGCAGTACTTC. It codes for CASSVPQVRPNYEQYF.

This chain joins TRBV6-1 and TRBJ1-2; D gene ambiguous. Germline lookup yields CDR1 MNHNS and CDR2 SASEGT. Trimming removed 2 bases at V and 5 bases at J, with 6 bases between. This CDR3 is built from 12 residues. CDR3 bases: TGTGCCAGCAGTGAAAACGGGTATGGCTACACCTTC. It yields the protein CASSENGYGYTF.

The chain links TRBV5-1 to TRBJ2-7, with 8 bases aligning to TRBD2. CDR3 size: 15 residues. V shed 1 base, J shed 9 bases, and the junction held 12 bases outside the gene matches. Germline V gene lookup returns CDR1 SGHRS and CDR2 YFSETQ. The CDR3 sequence: CASSLSGGGSEGQYF. CDR3 DNA sequence: TGCGCCAGCAGCTTGAGCGGGGGCGGTTCCGAGGGGCAGTACTTC.

The chain couples TRBV7-9 to TRBJ1-6, with D unclear. This CDR3 spans 14 amino acids. Trimming pared 5 bases from V and 8 bases from J, leaving 13 bases between. From germline, CDR1 is SEHNR and CDR2 FQNEAQ (reference sequence). Here the CDR3 reads CASSVGLWDSPLHF. CDR3 bases: TGTGCCAGCAGCGTTGGACTGTGGGATTCACCCCTCCACTTT.